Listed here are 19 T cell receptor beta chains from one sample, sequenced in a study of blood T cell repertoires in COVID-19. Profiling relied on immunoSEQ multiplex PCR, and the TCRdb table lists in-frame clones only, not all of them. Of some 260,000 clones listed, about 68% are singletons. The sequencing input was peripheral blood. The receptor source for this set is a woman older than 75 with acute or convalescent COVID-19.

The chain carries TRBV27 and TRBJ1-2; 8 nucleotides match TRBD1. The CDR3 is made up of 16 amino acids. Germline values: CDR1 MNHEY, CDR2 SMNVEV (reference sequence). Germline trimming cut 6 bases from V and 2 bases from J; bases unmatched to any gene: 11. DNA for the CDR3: TGTGCCAGCAGGGGGGGACTGGGACAGGACAACTATGGCTACACCTTC. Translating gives CASRGGLGQDNYGYTF.

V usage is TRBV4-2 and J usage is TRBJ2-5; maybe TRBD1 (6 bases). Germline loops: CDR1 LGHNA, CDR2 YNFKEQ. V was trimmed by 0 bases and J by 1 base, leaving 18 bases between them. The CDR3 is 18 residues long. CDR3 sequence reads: CASSQDIPKTGRQETQYF. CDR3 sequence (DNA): TGTGCCAGCAGCCAAGATATTCCCAAGACAGGACGCCAAGAGACCCAGTACTTC.

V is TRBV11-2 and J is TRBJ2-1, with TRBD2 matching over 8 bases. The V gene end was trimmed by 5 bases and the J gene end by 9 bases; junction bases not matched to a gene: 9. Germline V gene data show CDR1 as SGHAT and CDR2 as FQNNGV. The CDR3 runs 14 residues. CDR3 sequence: CASSKLAGSAEQFF. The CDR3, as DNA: TGTGCCAGCAGCAAATTAGCGGGATCGGCTGAGCAGTTCTTC.

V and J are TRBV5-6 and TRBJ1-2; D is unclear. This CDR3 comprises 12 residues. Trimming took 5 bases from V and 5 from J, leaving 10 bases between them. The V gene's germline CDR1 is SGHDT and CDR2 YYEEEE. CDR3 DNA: TGTGCCAGCAGTTCCACAAATTATGGCTACACCTTC. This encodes CASSSTNYGYTF.

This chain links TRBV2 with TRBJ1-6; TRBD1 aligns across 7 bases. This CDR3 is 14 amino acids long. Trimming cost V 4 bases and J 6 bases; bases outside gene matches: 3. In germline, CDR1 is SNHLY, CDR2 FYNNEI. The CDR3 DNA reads TGTGCCAGCAGTGTAGGGGACAGTAATTCACCCCTCCACTTT. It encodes CASSVGDSNSPLHF.

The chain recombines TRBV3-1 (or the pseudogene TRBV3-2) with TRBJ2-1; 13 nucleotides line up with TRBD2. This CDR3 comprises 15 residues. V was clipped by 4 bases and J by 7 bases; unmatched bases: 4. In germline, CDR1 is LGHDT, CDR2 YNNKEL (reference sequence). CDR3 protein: CASSRETSGRNEQFF. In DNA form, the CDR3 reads TGTGCCAGCAGCCGAGAGACTAGCGGGAGGAATGAGCAGTTCTTC.

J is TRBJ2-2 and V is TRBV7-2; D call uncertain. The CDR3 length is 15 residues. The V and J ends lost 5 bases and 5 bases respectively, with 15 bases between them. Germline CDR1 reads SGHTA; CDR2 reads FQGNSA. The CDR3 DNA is TGTGCCAGCAGCCTCCGCTTTACAGATACCGGGGAGCTGTTTTTT. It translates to CASSLRFTDTGELFF.

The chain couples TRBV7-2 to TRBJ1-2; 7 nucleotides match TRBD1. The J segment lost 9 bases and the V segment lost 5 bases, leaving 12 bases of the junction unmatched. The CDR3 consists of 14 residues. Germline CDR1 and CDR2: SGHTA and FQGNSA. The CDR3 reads CASSGTGQPGSYTF. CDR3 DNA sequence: TGTGCCAGCAGCGGAACGGGACAGCCCGGGAGCTACACCTTC.

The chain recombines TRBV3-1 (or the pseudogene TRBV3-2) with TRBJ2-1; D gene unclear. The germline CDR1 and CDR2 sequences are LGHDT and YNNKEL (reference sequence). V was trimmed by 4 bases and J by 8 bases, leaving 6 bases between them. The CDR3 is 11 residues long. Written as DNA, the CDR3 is TGTGCCAGCAGCCGCGGCTATGAGCAGTTCTTC. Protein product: CASSRGYEQFF.

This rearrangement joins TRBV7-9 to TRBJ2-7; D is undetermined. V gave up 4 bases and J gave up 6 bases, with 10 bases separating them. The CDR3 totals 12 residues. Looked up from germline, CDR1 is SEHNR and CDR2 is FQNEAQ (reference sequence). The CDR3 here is CASSYSRVEQYF. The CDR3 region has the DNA TGTGCCAGCAGCTATTCTCGGGTCGAGCAGTACTTC.

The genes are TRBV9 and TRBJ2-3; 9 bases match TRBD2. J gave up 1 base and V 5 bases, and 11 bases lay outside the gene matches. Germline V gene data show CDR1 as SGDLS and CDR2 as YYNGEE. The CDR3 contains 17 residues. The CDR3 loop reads CASRPPSSGGRTDTQYF. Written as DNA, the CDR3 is TGTGCCAGCAGACCACCATCGAGCGGGGGGCGCACAGATACGCAGTATTTT.

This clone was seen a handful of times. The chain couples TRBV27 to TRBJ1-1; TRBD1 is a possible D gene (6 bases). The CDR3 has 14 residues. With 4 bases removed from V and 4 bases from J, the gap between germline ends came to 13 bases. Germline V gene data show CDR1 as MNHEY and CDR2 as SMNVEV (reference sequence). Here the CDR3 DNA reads TGTGCCAGCAGTTCCGGGGACACGACCACTGAAGCTTTCTTT. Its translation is CASSSGDTTTEAFF.

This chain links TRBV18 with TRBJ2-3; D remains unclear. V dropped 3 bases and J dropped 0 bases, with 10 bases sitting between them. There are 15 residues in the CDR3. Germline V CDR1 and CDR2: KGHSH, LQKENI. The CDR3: CASSPQGVSTDTQYF. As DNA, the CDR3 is TGTGCCAGCTCACCGCAAGGAGTGAGCACAGATACGCAGTATTTT.

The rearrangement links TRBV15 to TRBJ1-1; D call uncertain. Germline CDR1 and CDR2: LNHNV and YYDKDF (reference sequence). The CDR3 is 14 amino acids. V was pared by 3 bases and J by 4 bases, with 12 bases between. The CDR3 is CATSREAWGTEAFF. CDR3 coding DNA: TGTGCCACCAGCAGGGAGGCCTGGGGCACTGAAGCTTTCTTT.

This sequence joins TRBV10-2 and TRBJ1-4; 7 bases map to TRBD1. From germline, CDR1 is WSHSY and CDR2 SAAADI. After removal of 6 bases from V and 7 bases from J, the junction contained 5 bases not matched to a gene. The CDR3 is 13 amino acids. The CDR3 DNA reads TGCGCCAGCAGACAGGGGCGGAGTGAAAAACTGTTTTTT. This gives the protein CASRQGRSEKLFF.

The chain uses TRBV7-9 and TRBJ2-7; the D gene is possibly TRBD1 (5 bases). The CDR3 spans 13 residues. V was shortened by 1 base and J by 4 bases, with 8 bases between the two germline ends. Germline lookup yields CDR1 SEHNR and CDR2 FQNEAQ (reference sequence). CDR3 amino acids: CASSLGTYYEQYF. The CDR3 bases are TGTGCCAGCAGCTTAGGGACATATTACGAGCAGTACTTC.

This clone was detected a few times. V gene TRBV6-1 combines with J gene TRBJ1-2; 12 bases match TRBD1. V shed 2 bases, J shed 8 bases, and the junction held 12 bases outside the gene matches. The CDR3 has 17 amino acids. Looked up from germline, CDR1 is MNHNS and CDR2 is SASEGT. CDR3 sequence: CASSEYFYQGQGAGYTF. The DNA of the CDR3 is TGTGCCAGCAGTGAATATTTTTATCAGGGACAGGGGGCCGGCTACACCTTC.

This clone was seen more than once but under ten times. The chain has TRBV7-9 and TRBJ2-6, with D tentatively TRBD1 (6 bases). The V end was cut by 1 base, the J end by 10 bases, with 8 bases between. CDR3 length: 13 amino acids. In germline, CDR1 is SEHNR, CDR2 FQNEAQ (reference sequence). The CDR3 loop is CASSLGGGNVLTF. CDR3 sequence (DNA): TGTGCCAGCAGCTTAGGAGGGGGTAACGTCCTGACTTTC.

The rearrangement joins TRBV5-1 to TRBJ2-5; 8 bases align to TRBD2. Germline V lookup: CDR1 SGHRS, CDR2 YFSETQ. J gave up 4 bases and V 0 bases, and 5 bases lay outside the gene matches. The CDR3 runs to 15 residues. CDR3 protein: CASSLGSGGRETQYF. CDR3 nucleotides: TGCGCCAGCAGCTTGGGGTCGGGAGGGCGAGAGACCCAGTACTTC.